Listed below are T cell receptor beta chains from one sample, sequenced in a study of CD8 T cells in ankylosing spondylitis. Each CDR3 protein is one row after TCRdb ran MiXCR on the 5' RACE reads. Of 150,000 to 200,000 distinct CDR3 sequences detected, under 35% appear once; the ten largest clones hold about 5.5%. Material: synovial fluid, either unsorted or a sorted T cell fraction (not recorded which). The receptors originated from a male donor with ankylosing spondylitis. Both conserved end residues are part of each CDR3. Each record gives: D gene, J gene, V gene, clone size, CDR3 DNA, CDR3 protein. D genes are given only for firm matches. The size field is filled for only some rows; it gives once, few, many or a size class.

d_call: NA; j_call: TRBJ2-5; v_call: TRBV20-1; clone_size: few; cdr3_nt: TGCAGTGCTAGAGCCCCCCCGGGCTGGGAGACCCAGTACTTC; cdr3_aa: CSARAPPGWETQYF
d_call: NA; j_call: TRBJ2-5; v_call: TRBV7-9; clone_size: NA; cdr3_nt: TGTGCCAGCAGCTCCCGGGACAACGGCGGGACCCAGTACTTC; cdr3_aa: CASSSRDNGGTQYF
d_call: TRBD2; j_call: TRBJ2-2; v_call: TRBV2; clone_size: few; cdr3_nt: TGTGCCGGGGGACTAGTCGAAGGAGGGGAGCTGTTTTTT; cdr3_aa: CAGGLVEGGELFF
d_call: NA; j_call: TRBJ1-5; v_call: TRBV5-1; clone_size: many; cdr3_nt: TGCGCCAGCAGCCCGGCCCCGGGAGATCAGCCCCAGCATTTT; cdr3_aa: CASSPAPGDQPQHF
d_call: NA; j_call: TRBJ1-5; v_call: TRBV5-6; clone_size: few; cdr3_nt: TGTGCCAGCAATAACTGGGGAGGCAATCAGCCCCAGCATTTT; cdr3_aa: CASNNWGGNQPQHF
d_call: TRBD2; j_call: TRBJ2-7; v_call: TRBV12-3/TRBV12-4; clone_size: NA; cdr3_nt: TGTGCCAGCAGTCCCCTAGCGGCGGTGTCCTACGAGCAGTACTTC; cdr3_aa: CASSPLAAVSYEQYF
d_call: TRBD1; j_call: TRBJ2-4; v_call: TRBV20-1; clone_size: many; cdr3_nt: TGCAGTGCTAGACTTTACAGGGGTGGCAAAAACATTCAGTACTTC; cdr3_aa: CSARLYRGGKNIQYF
d_call: NA; j_call: TRBJ1-4; v_call: TRBV2; clone_size: few; cdr3_nt: TGTGCCAGCAAAGAAAGACTTCGGAATGAAAAACTGTTTTTT; cdr3_aa: CASKERLRNEKLFF
d_call: NA; j_call: TRBJ1-1; v_call: TRBV11-2; clone_size: NA; cdr3_nt: TGTGCCAGCAGCCCAGGGCAGGGAGGGACCACTGAAGCTTTCTTT; cdr3_aa: CASSPGQGGTTEAFF
d_call: TRBD2; j_call: TRBJ2-1; v_call: TRBV12-3/TRBV12-4; clone_size: many; cdr3_nt: TGTGCCAGCAGGACTAGCGGGACCAACAATGAGCAGTTCTTC; cdr3_aa: CASRTSGTNNEQFF
d_call: TRBD1; j_call: TRBJ1-5; v_call: TRBV11-1; clone_size: NA; cdr3_nt: TGTGCCAGCAGCCTAAACAGGGGTGGGATCTATAGCAATCAGCCCCAGCATTTT; cdr3_aa: CASSLNRGGIYSNQPQHF
d_call: NA; j_call: TRBJ1-6; v_call: TRBV20-1; clone_size: NA; cdr3_nt: TGCAGTGCCAGGCCCCGGTGGGCAAATTCACCCCTCCACTTT; cdr3_aa: CSARPRWANSPLHF
d_call: TRBD2; j_call: TRBJ2-7; v_call: TRBV5-1; clone_size: NA; cdr3_nt: TGCGCCAGCAGCTTGGAAACTAGCGGGAGTCCCTACGAGCAGTACTTC; cdr3_aa: CASSLETSGSPYEQYF
d_call: NA; j_call: TRBJ1-1; v_call: TRBV5-6; clone_size: NA; cdr3_nt: TGTGCCAGCAGCTTGGAGGACAGGAACACTGAAGCTTTCTTT; cdr3_aa: CASSLEDRNTEAFF
d_call: TRBD1; j_call: TRBJ2-7; v_call: TRBV5-1; clone_size: many; cdr3_nt: TGCGCCAGCAGCCTTACAGGGGGATCCTCCTACGAGCAGTACTTC; cdr3_aa: CASSLTGGSSYEQYF
d_call: NA; j_call: TRBJ1-5; v_call: TRBV19; clone_size: NA; cdr3_nt: TGTGCCAGTAGTACTCCCGGGAGTAATCAGCCCCAGCATTTT; cdr3_aa: CASSTPGSNQPQHF
d_call: TRBD2; j_call: TRBJ2-5; v_call: TRBV29-1; clone_size: once; cdr3_nt: TGCAGCGTTCAACTAGCGGGGGGCCAAGAGACCCAGTACTTC; cdr3_aa: CSVQLAGGQETQYF
d_call: TRBD1; j_call: TRBJ2-1; v_call: TRBV6-1; clone_size: few; cdr3_nt: TGTGCCAGCACCAAAAGGACAGGGGCCTACAATGAGCAGTTCTTC; cdr3_aa: CASTKRTGAYNEQFF
d_call: TRBD2; j_call: TRBJ2-5; v_call: TRBV3-1; clone_size: NA; cdr3_nt: TGTGCCAGCAGCCAAGGCGAGCGGGAGTGTCTGAAGGAGACCCAGTACTTC; cdr3_aa: CASSQGERECLKETQYF
d_call: TRBD2; j_call: TRBJ2-1; v_call: TRBV7-6; clone_size: few; cdr3_nt: TGTGCCAGCAGCTCTCGGACTAGCGGGACTTTCAGCTCCTACAATGAGCAGTTCTTC; cdr3_aa: CASSSRTSGTFSSYNEQFF
d_call: NA; j_call: TRBJ2-1; v_call: TRBV6-5; clone_size: few; cdr3_nt: TGTGCCAGCAGTTACGGGGGGGCGGGTGAGCAGTTCTTC; cdr3_aa: CASSYGGAGEQFF
d_call: TRBD2; j_call: TRBJ2-7; v_call: TRBV20-1; clone_size: NA; cdr3_nt: TGCAGTGGGGAAGGGGAAACTAGCGGCAGCGACGAGCAGTACTTC; cdr3_aa: CSGEGETSGSDEQYF
d_call: NA; j_call: TRBJ2-1; v_call: TRBV3-1; clone_size: NA; cdr3_nt: TGTGCCAGCAGCCAAGCCGGACAGATTCACAATGAGCAGTTCTTC; cdr3_aa: CASSQAGQIHNEQFF
d_call: TRBD2; j_call: TRBJ2-3; v_call: TRBV12-3/TRBV12-4; clone_size: NA; cdr3_nt: TGTGCCAGCACCCCGGGGGGAGATACGCAGTATTTT; cdr3_aa: CASTPGGDTQYF
d_call: TRBD1; j_call: TRBJ1-4; v_call: TRBV5-1; clone_size: NA; cdr3_nt: TGCGCCAGCAGCTCGGACAGGGGATATGAAAAACTGTTTTTT; cdr3_aa: CASSSDRGYEKLFF
d_call: NA; j_call: TRBJ2-5; v_call: TRBV7-3; clone_size: NA; cdr3_nt: TGTGCCAGCAGCGGGGGCCGGATGGAGACCCAGTACTTC; cdr3_aa: CASSGGRMETQYF
d_call: NA; j_call: TRBJ2-6; v_call: TRBV2; clone_size: NA; cdr3_nt: TGTGCCAGCAGGGTATCCTTCCCTGGGGGGGCCAACGTCCTGACTTTC; cdr3_aa: CASRVSFPGGANVLTF
d_call: NA; j_call: TRBJ1-2; v_call: TRBV3-1; clone_size: NA; cdr3_nt: TGTGCCAGCAGCGGAAAATATTCTCTTGGCTACACCTTC; cdr3_aa: CASSGKYSLGYTF
d_call: NA; j_call: TRBJ2-5; v_call: TRBV15; clone_size: NA; cdr3_nt: TGTGCCACCAGCAGAGAGGGTAGCCAAGAGACCCAGTACTTC; cdr3_aa: CATSREGSQETQYF